This T cell receptor (beta chain) was observed in a study of high-grade serous ovarian cancer treatment subgroups (dated by TCRdb to the early 2020s). In terms of the full investigation: A mean of around 15,000 reads and fewer than 8,500 unique TCR beta rearrangements per sample was generated by sequencing. TCR beta repertoires were profiled in patients with high-grade serous ovarian cancer who were grouped, under a laparoscopic triage algorithm, by complete gross resection or by neoadjuvant chemotherapy response. The 30-patient cohort included ten or so patients with no residual disease after primary surgery (R0), ten or so excellent NACT responders, and ten or so poor NACT responders. One primary tumor sample and two metastatic tumor samples were contributed by each patient, so that fewer than 95 samples were obtained in total.

Turning to this clone: This receptor's antigen is unknown. No much larger clone exists at a distance of one base, and base qualities are not known.

The roughly 89 tumor samples underwent high-throughput TCR profiling with ImmunoSEQ. Regarding the original processing steps: The repertoire diversity metrics included richness (unique productive sequences), clonality, evenness and relatedness, and the Bhattacharyya coefficient was used to measure similarity between samples. In a sensitivity analysis, TCRs with fewer than two reads were excluded, and consistent conclusions were obtained. Entries here come from immuneACCESS through TCRdb and include only in-frame sequences with V and J called. Some clones fail to appear in such tables; in the studies checked, an unresolved V gene covers under half of the shortfall, and the cause of the remainder is unknown. D and trimming were read from the DNA, whereas the V and J calls and clone size are those reported in that table. The sample contains more than 3,500 clones, under 85% of them found a single time. The ten top clones hold 7.5% to 9% of the sample.

Tumor samples were obtained before definitive surgery or chemotherapy. Genomic DNA was extracted by the MD Anderson Biospecimen Extraction Resource, and TCR sequencing was done by the MD Anderson Cancer Genomics Laboratory. Study-wide conclusions, independent of this receptor: The TCR repertoire analyses centered on CDR3, and CDR1 and CDR2 were not analyzed. Repertoire similarity between tumors from the same patient ranged from roughly 0.11 to 0.79, while tumors from different patients showed almost no similarity. TCR clonal relatedness showed a positive correlation with neoantigen level and a trend toward positive correlation with copy number variation and mutation load from whole-genome sequencing. Bulk tumor TCR sequencing lacked spatial information, limiting insight into HGSC tumor complexity and diversity.

There are 11 amino acids in the CDR3, from cysteine to phenylalanine inclusive. Only the CDR3 region is kept as DNA, spanning 33 bases read in frame from base 1. Based on the germline V gene, the CDR1 and CDR2 sequences are SQVTM and ANQGSEA. V loses 4 bases of germline sequence and J loses 13 bases, and the interval between the two ends is 17 bases. The sequence was obtained from a human donor with high-grade serous ovarian cancer. The sequence is built from TRBV29-1 and TRBJ2-7; the D segment could be TRBD2, given 6 matching bases. Sequencing input: tumor tissue. The base sequence is TGCAGCGTTGTGATGGGGACTGACGGCTACTTC. This sequence encodes CSVVMGTDGYF.